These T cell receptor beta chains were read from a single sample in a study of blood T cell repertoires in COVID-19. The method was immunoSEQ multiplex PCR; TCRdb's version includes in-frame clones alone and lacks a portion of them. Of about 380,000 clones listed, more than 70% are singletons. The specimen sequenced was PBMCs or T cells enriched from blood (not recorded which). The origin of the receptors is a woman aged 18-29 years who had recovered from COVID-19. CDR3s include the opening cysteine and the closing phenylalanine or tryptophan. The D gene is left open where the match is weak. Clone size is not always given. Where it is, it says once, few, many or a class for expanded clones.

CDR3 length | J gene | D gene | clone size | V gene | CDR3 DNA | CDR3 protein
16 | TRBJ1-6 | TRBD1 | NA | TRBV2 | TGTGCCAGCAGTACCTCCGGACAGGAGTATAATTCACCCCTCCACTTT | CASSTSGQEYNSPLHF
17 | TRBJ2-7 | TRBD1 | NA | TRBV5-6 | TGTGCCAGCAGCTTTGTCGCGGGACAGGGGTTCGACTACGAGCAGTACTTC | CASSFVAGQGFDYEQYF
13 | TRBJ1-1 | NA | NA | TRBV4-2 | TGTGCCAGCAGCCAGGGCAGGGATGGTGAAGCTTTCTTT | CASSQGRDGEAFF
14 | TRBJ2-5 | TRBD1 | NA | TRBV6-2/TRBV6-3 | TGTGCCAGCAGTCCCAGGGGGCCCGGGGAGACCCAGTACTTC | CASSPRGPGETQYF
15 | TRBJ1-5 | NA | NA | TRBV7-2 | TGTGCCAGCAGCGGGGGTGGAAGGGGGTCTCAGCCCCAGCATTTT | CASSGGGRGSQPQHF
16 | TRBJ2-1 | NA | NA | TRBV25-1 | TGTGCCAGCAGTGGGCAAAAACAGGGATTCTACAATGAGCAGTTCTTC | CASSGQKQGFYNEQFF
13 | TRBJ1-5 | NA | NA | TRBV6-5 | TGTGCCAGCAGCCCCGTAGGAGGTCAGCCCCAGCATTTT | CASSPVGGQPQHF
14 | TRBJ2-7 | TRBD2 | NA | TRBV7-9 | TGTGCCAGTAGTAGGACTAGCGGGGGCTACGAGCAGTACTTC | CASSRTSGGYEQYF
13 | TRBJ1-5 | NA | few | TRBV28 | TGTGCCAGCAGTTTCACAGGGAATCAGCCCCAGCATTTT | CASSFTGNQPQHF
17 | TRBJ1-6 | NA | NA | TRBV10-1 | TGCGCCAGCAGTGGTTGGGAGCCACACTCCTATAATTCACCCCTCCACTTT | CASSGWEPHSYNSPLHF
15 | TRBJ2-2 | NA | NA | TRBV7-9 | TGTGCCAGCAGCTTCGGGGGGCCGAACACCGGGGAGCTGTTTTTT | CASSFGGPNTGELFF
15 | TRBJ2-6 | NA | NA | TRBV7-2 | TGTGCCAGCAGCTTAGACGGAGGTGGGGCCAACGTCCTGACTTTC | CASSLDGGGANVLTF
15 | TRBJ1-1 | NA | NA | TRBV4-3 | TGCGCCAGCAGATACGCCTCGGACAGTAACACTGAAGCTTTCTTT | CASRYASDSNTEAFF
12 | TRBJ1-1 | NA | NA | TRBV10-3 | TGTGCCATCAGTGAGTACAGCACTGAAGCTTTCTTT | CAISEYSTEAFF
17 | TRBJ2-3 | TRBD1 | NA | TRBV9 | TGTGCCAGCAGCGGATCCGGGACAGGGTATAGCACAGATACGCAGTATTTT | CASSGSGTGYSTDTQYF
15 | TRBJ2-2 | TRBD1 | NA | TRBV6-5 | TGTGCCAGCAGCAGGACAGGGTTGGATACCGGGGAGCTGTTTTTT | CASSRTGLDTGELFF
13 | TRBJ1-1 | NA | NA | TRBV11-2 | TGTGCCAGCAGCCCACGGGTGGCCACTGAAGCTTTCTTT | CASSPRVATEAFF
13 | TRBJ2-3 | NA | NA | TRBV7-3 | TGTGCCAGCAGCTTATCGTCTAGCGATACGCAGTATTTT | CASSLSSSDTQYF
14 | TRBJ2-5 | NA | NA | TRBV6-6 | TGTGCCAGCAGTTACTCGTATGAGGAGGAGACCCAGTACTTC | CASSYSYEEETQYF
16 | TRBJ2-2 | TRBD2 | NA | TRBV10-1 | TGCGCCAGCAGTGAATCTAGCGGGGGGGCCTATGCGGAGCTGTTTTTT | CASSESSGGAYAELFF
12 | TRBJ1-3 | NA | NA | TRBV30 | TGTGCCTGGTTAGACAGGGGAAACACCATATATTTT | CAWLDRGNTIYF
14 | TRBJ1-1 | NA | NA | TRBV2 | TGTGCCAGCGGGGCCAAGGTGGTGAACACTGAAGCTTTCTTT | CASGAKVVNTEAFF
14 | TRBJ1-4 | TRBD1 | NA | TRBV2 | TGTGCCAGCAGTAGACAGGGGCGGGAGGAAAAACTGTTTTTT | CASSRQGREEKLFF
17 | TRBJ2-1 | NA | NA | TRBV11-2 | TGTGCCAGCAGCTTAGAGGTGGAGGGTCTCCGTTCCGATGAGCAGTTCTTC | CASSLEVEGLRSDEQFF
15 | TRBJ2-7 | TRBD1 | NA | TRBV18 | TGTGCCAGCTCACCAAGCATGACAGGGAACTACGAGCAGTACTTC | CASSPSMTGNYEQYF
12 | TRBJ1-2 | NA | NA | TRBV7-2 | TGTGCCAGCAGCTTAATTAGTAATGGCTACACCTTC | CASSLISNGYTF
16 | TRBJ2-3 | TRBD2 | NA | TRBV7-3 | TGTGCCAGCAGCTTTATAGCGGGGGGTAGTACAGATACGCAGTATTTT | CASSFIAGGSTDTQYF
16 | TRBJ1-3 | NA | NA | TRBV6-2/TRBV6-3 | TGTGCCAGCAGTCAAATAACAGGGATCGTCGGAAACACCATATATTTT | CASSQITGIVGNTIYF
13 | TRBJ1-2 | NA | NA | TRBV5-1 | TGCGCCAGCAGCGTAACTACAGGGTTTGGCTACACCTTC | CASSVTTGFGYTF
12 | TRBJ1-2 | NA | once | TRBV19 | TGTGCCAGTAGCACAGGGAGATATGGCTACACCTTC | CASSTGRYGYTF
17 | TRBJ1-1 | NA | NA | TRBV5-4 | TGTGCCAGCAGCCCCCCCCGCGGGAGACGGCAGAACACTGAAGCTTTCTTT | CASSPPRGRRQNTEAFF
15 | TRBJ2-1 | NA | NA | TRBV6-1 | TGTGCCAGCAGTGAACGACAGGCGCCCTACAATGAGCAGTTCTTC | CASSERQAPYNEQFF
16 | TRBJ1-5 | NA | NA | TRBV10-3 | TGTGCCACCCAACCCACCATTCCGGGGGTCCTTCAGCCCCAGCATTTT | CATQPTIPGVLQPQHF
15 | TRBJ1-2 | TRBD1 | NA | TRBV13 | TGTGCCAGCAGGGATACTCGACAGGGCAACTATGGCTACACCTTC | CASRDTRQGNYGYTF
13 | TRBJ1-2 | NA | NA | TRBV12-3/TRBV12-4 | TGTGCCAGCAGTCAGACAGCTACCTATGGCTACACCTTC | CASSQTATYGYTF
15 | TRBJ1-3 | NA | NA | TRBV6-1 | TGTGCCAGCAGTGAGAGACCAGGGACTGGAAACACCATATATTTT | CASSERPGTGNTIYF
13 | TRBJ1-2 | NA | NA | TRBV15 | TGTGCCACCAGCAGGGAGGCTAACTATGGCTACACCTTC | CATSREANYGYTF
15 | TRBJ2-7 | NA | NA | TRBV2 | TGTGCCAGCAATCAGGAGCCCGGAGGTCCCTACGAGCAGTACTTC | CASNQEPGGPYEQYF
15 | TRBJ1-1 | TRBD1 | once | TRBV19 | TGTGCCAGTAGGTTCAGATGGGACAGCAACACTGAAGCTTTCTTT | CASRFRWDSNTEAFF